A selection of T cell receptor beta chains follows, all from one sample in a study of blood T cell repertoires in COVID-19. Assay used: immunoSEQ multiplex PCR; TCRdb lists only in-frame clones, some missing. The sample has around 140,000 clones; around 88% are singletons. Source material: peripheral blood. The receptors were gathered from a woman in her sixties or seventies with acute or convalescent COVID-19. Each CDR3 is given with its conserved first and last residue. Fields, in order: V gene, D gene, J gene, clone size, CDR3 DNA, CDR3 protein. The D gene is left open where the match is weak. The listing skips clone size in some rows; elsewhere it reads once, few, many or a size class.

v_call: TRBV5-8
d_call: TRBD2
j_call: TRBJ2-5
clone_size: many
cdr3_nt: TGTGCCAGCAATCCGGGACTAGCGGGGGAAGAGACCCAGTACTTC
cdr3_aa: CASNPGLAGEETQYF

v_call: TRBV15
d_call: NA
j_call: TRBJ1-2
clone_size: NA
cdr3_nt: TGTGCCACCAGCAGAGATTCGGCAGGTTATGGCTACACCTTC
cdr3_aa: CATSRDSAGYGYTF

v_call: TRBV7-2
d_call: NA
j_call: TRBJ1-6
clone_size: NA
cdr3_nt: TGTGCCAGCAGCTTAGGGACAGAGACGCTTAATTCACCCCTCCACTTT
cdr3_aa: CASSLGTETLNSPLHF

v_call: TRBV2
d_call: NA
j_call: TRBJ2-6
clone_size: NA
cdr3_nt: TGTGCCAGCAGTGACAGCTCTGGGGCCAACGTCCTGACTTTC
cdr3_aa: CASSDSSGANVLTF

v_call: TRBV7-2
d_call: TRBD1
j_call: TRBJ2-3
clone_size: NA
cdr3_nt: TGTGCCAGCAGCCCCGACAGGGGGCGCACAGATACGCAGTATTTT
cdr3_aa: CASSPDRGRTDTQYF

v_call: TRBV2
d_call: NA
j_call: TRBJ2-7
clone_size: NA
cdr3_nt: TGTGCCAGCAGTCGACAGTCCTACGAGCAGTACTTC
cdr3_aa: CASSRQSYEQYF

v_call: TRBV2
d_call: NA
j_call: TRBJ1-5
clone_size: NA
cdr3_nt: TGTGCCAGCAGTGAAACGGGGAATCGCAATCAGCCCCAGCATTTT
cdr3_aa: CASSETGNRNQPQHF

v_call: TRBV7-2
d_call: TRBD1
j_call: TRBJ2-5
clone_size: NA
cdr3_nt: TGTGCCAGCAGCTCTTACAGGGGTCTCTTCCAAGAGACCCAGTACTTC
cdr3_aa: CASSSYRGLFQETQYF

v_call: TRBV19
d_call: TRBD2
j_call: TRBJ2-1
clone_size: NA
cdr3_nt: TGTGCCAGTAGTATAGATGATAGCGGGGCCTACAATGAGCAGTTCTTC
cdr3_aa: CASSIDDSGAYNEQFF

v_call: TRBV7-3
d_call: NA
j_call: TRBJ2-2
clone_size: NA
cdr3_nt: TGTGCCAGCAGCTCAGGACCCCAGGGGTGGGTCGGGGAGCTGTTTTTT
cdr3_aa: CASSSGPQGWVGELFF

v_call: TRBV3-1/TRBV3-2
d_call: NA
j_call: TRBJ2-7
clone_size: few
cdr3_nt: TGTGCCAGCAGCCAAGATAAGAGAATCCAGTACTTC
cdr3_aa: CASSQDKRIQYF

v_call: TRBV7-7
d_call: TRBD1
j_call: TRBJ1-3
clone_size: NA
cdr3_nt: TGTGCTAGCAGCTTAGGACAGGGGACTGGAAACACCATATATTTT
cdr3_aa: CASSLGQGTGNTIYF

v_call: TRBV7-2
d_call: NA
j_call: TRBJ2-3
clone_size: NA
cdr3_nt: TGTGCCAGCAGCTTAGGGAACAGGGCGCAGTATTTT
cdr3_aa: CASSLGNRAQYF

v_call: TRBV5-4
d_call: TRBD1
j_call: TRBJ1-1
clone_size: NA
cdr3_nt: TGTGCCGTACAGGGGGCGAACTTACCGGAAGCTTTCTTT
cdr3_aa: CAVQGANLPEAFF

v_call: TRBV5-4
d_call: TRBD2
j_call: TRBJ2-7
clone_size: NA
cdr3_nt: TGTGCCAGCAGCATTAGCGGGGCGGGCGAGCAGTACTTC
cdr3_aa: CASSISGAGEQYF

v_call: TRBV14
d_call: NA
j_call: TRBJ1-2
clone_size: few
cdr3_nt: TGTGCCAGCAGCCAAGTGGGGGGAGCCAACTATGGCTACACCTTC
cdr3_aa: CASSQVGGANYGYTF

v_call: TRBV2
d_call: NA
j_call: TRBJ2-5
clone_size: NA
cdr3_nt: TGTGCCAGCGGCCCTGAGGGCAGAGTCCAAGAGACCCAGTACTTC
cdr3_aa: CASGPEGRVQETQYF